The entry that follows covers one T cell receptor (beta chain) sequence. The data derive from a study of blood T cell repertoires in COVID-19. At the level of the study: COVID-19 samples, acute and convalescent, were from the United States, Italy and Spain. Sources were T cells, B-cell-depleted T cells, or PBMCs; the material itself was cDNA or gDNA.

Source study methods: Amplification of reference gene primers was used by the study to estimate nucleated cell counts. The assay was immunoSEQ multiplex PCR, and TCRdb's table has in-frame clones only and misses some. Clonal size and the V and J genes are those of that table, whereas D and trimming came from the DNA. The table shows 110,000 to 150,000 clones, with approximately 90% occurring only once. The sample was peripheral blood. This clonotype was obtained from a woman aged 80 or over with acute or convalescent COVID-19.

The CDR3 loop is CASSWDRAQPQHF. CDR3 sequence (DNA): TGTGCCAGCAGTTGGGACAGGGCTCAGCCCCAGCATTTT. The V gene is TRBV12-3 or TRBV12-4, the J gene TRBJ1-5; 9 bases match TRBD1. The CDR3 is 13 amino acids. J was trimmed by 6 bases and V by 4 bases; bases with no gene match: 1.